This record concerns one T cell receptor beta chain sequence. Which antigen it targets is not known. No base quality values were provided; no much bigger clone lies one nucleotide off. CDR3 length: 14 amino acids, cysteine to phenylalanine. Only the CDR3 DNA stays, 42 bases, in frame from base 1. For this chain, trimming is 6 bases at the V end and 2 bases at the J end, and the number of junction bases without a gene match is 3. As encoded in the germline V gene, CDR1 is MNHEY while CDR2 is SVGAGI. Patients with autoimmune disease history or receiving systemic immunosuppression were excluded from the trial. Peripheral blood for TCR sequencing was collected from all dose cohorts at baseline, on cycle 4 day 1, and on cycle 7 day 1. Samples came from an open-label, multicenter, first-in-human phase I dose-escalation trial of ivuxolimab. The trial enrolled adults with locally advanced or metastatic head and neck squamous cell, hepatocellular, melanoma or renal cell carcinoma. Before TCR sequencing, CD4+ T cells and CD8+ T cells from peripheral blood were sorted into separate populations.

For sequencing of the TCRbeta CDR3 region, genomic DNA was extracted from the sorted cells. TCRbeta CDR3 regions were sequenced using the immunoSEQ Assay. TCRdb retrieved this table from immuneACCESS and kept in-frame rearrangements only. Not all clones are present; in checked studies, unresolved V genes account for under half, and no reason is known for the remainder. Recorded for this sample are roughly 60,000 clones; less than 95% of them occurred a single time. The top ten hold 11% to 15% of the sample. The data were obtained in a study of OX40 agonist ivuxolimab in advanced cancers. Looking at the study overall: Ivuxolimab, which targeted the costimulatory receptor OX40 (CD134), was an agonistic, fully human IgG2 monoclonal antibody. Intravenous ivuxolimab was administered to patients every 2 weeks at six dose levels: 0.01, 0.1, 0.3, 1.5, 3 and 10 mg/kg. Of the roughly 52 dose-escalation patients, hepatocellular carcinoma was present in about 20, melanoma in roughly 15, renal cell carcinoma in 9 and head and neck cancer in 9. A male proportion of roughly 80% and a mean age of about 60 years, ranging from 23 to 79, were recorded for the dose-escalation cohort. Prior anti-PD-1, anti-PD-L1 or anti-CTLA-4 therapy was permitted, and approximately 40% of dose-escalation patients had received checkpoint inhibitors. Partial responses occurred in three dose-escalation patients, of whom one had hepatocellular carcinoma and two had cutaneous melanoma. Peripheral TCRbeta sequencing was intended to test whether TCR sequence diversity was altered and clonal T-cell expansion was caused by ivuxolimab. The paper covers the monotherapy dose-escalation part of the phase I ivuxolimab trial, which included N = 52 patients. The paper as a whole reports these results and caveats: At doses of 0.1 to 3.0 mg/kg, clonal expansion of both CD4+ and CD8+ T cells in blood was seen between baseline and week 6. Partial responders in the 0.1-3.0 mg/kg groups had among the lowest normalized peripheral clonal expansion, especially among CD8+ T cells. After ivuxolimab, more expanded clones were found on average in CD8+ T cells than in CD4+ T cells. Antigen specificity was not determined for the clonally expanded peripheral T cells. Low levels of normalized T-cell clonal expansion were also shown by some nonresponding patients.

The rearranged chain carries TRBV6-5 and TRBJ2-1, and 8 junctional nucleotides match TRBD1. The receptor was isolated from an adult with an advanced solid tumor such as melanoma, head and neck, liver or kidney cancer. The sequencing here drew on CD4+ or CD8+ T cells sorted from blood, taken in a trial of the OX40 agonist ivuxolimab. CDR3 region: CASREQGAYNEQFF. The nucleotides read TGTGCCAGCAGGGAACAGGGGGCCTACAATGAGCAGTTCTTC.